This entry features one T cell receptor (beta chain) sequence. The record originates from a study of regulatory T cells in long-lasting Graves disease. Time point defined: newly diagnosed GD, antithyroid drugs for less than 3 months. Extracted RNA from PBMCs served as the source of the TCR library. Researchers made TCR beta libraries by using iRepertoire HTBI primers and running Arm-PCR on CDR3 regions. TCRdb reprocessed the multiplex PCR reads with MiXCR, giving one entry per CDR3 protein. The repertoire holds roughly 560,000 distinct CDR3 sequences, with about 16% as singletons. Per the germline V gene, CDR1 is MNHEY and CDR2 is SVGAGI. V trimming: 2 bases; J trimming: 4 bases; junction bases outside the gene matches: 4. The CDR3 sequence is 15 residues long. These sequences were also reported in another study, on T cells in Graves' hyperthyroidism and ophthalmopathy.

The specimen comprised peripheral blood mononuclear cells (PBMCs), sampled at new diagnosis, from a patient treated with antithyroid drugs. V gene TRBV6-5 combines with J gene TRBJ2-2, with 7 bases fitting TRBD1. The sequence derives from a woman aged 40-65 years with Graves disease. This CDR3 reads CASSYDRVTTGELFF. As DNA, the CDR3 is TGTGCCAGCAGTTACGACAGGGTCACCACCGGGGAGCTGTTTTTT.